A selection of T cell receptor beta chains follows, all from one sample in a study of blood T cell repertoires in COVID-19. The repertoire was sequenced with immunoSEQ multiplex PCR; TCRdb's copy has only in-frame clones and lacks some. The sample has 130,000 or so clones; about 77% are singletons. Sequencing input: peripheral blood. The receptors derive from an elderly man with acute or convalescent COVID-19. CDR3s include the opening cysteine and the closing phenylalanine or tryptophan. The D gene is left open where the match is weak. Only some rows state a clone size, as once, few, many or a class for expanded clones.

clone_size	v_call	j_call	d_call	cdr3_aa	cdr3_nt
NA	TRBV6-5	TRBJ1-2	NA	CASSQSNYGYTF	TGTGCCAGCAGTCAATCTAACTATGGCTACACCTTC
NA	TRBV5-6	TRBJ2-7	NA	CASSLGQRHPEQYF	TGTGCCAGCAGCTTGGGACAACGCCATCCGGAGCAGTACTTC
NA	TRBV11-2	TRBJ2-7	NA	CASSPSYEQYF	TGTGCCAGCAGCCCTAGCTACGAGCAGTACTTC
NA	TRBV19	TRBJ2-7	NA	CASRQGRLDEQYF	TGTGCCAGTAGACAGGGACGGTTAGACGAGCAGTACTTC
NA	TRBV15	TRBJ2-7	TRBD2	CATSRVAGGSYEQYF	TGTGCCACCAGCAGAGTAGCGGGGGGCTCCTACGAGCAGTACTTC
NA	TRBV3-1/TRBV3-2	TRBJ1-2	NA	CASSQDSGRNYGYTF	TGTGCCAGCAGCCAAGATTCAGGCCGGAACTATGGCTACACCTTC
once	TRBV7-2	TRBJ2-7	TRBD1	CASSFPGGVYEQYF	TGTGCCAGCAGCTTCCCAGGGGGCGTGTACGAGCAGTACTTC
NA	TRBV19	TRBJ1-5	NA	CASSIRSGYQPQHF	TGTGCCAGTAGTATTCGTTCGGGGTATCAGCCCCAGCATTTT
NA	TRBV7-2	TRBJ2-7	TRBD1	CASAPGRDRTYEQYF	TGTGCCAGCGCTCCGGGACGGGACAGAACCTACGAGCAGTACTTC
NA	TRBV5-1	TRBJ2-7	TRBD1	CASSLGQGSYEQYF	TGCGCCAGCAGCTTGGGACAGGGCTCCTACGAGCAGTACTTC
NA	TRBV5-4	TRBJ2-1	TRBD2	CASSTGGTSNNEQFF	TGTGCCAGCAGCACCGGGGGGACCTCAAACAATGAGCAGTTCTTC
NA	TRBV7-2	TRBJ2-3	TRBD2	CASRGGGGTQGTQYF	TGTGCCAGCAGAGGCGGCGGGGGGACGCAGGGGACGCAGTATTTT
NA	TRBV19	TRBJ2-7	NA	CASSSLLPTDEQYF	TGTGCCAGTAGTTCACTCCTTCCGACAGACGAGCAGTACTTC
NA	TRBV5-1	TRBJ2-7	TRBD1	CASRRGTGGFYEQYF	TGCGCCAGCCGAAGAGGGACAGGGGGCTTTTACGAGCAGTACTTC
once	TRBV11-2	TRBJ1-2	NA	CASSFENYGYTF	TGTGCCAGCAGCTTTGAGAACTATGGCTACACCTTC
NA	TRBV19	TRBJ1-1	TRBD1	CASSTQTGTEAFF	TGTGCCAGTAGTACACAGACAGGGACTGAAGCTTTCTTT
NA	TRBV6-5	TRBJ2-5	TRBD1	CASSTGTGSQTQYF	TGTGCCAGCAGCACAGGGACAGGGTCGCAGACCCAGTACTTC
NA	TRBV5-8	TRBJ1-2	NA	CASSPRGYGYTF	TGTGCCAGCAGTCCAAGGGGGTATGGCTACACCTTC
NA	TRBV19	TRBJ1-3	TRBD1	CASSTTGVRNTIYF	TGTGCCAGTAGTACCACAGGGGTGCGAAACACCATATATTTT
NA	TRBV29-1	TRBJ2-3	NA	CSAATGTDTQYF	TGCAGCGCCGCGACAGGCACAGATACGCAGTATTTT
once	TRBV5-1	TRBJ2-2	NA	CASSIGQGGTGELFF	TGCGCCAGCAGCATCGGACAGGGAGGGACCGGGGAGCTGTTTTTT
NA	TRBV6-5	TRBJ1-5	NA	CASDPPRGSNQPQHF	TGTGCCTCCGACCCGCCCAGGGGTAGCAATCAGCCCCAGCATTTT
NA	TRBV6-5	TRBJ1-6	NA	CASSYRGTSPLHF	TGTGCCAGCAGTTACCGGGGGACTTCACCCCTCCACTTT
NA	TRBV27	TRBJ1-3	NA	CASSSLPPGSGNTIYF	TGTGCCAGCAGTTCCCTCCCACCGGGCTCTGGAAACACCATATATTTT
NA	TRBV18	TRBJ2-2	TRBD2	CASSPGGRNTGELFF	TGTGCCAGCTCACCGGGGGGGAGAAACACCGGGGAGCTGTTTTTT